The TCR beta chain described here comes from a study of monozygotic twins with cystic fibrosis. Overall study findings and caveats: In 13 of 16 pairs, V gene usage was closest to the co-twin's. Low clonality (median roughly 0.009) suggested a mostly naive repertoire.

With respect to this clone: Its antigen remains unidentified.

The table came from immunoSEQ multiplex PCR; TCRdb's copy has only in-frame clones and leaves some out. Counted here are 34,000 or so clones, 80% to 95% occurring once; the ten biggest clones make up around 0.19%. V was shortened by 0 bases and J by 9 bases, with 13 bases between the two germline ends. Germline V gene data show CDR1 as SGHRS and CDR2 as YFSETQ. This CDR3 has 13 residues. The specimen sequenced was blood. The chain employs TRBV5-1 and TRBJ2-7; TRBD2 might be the D (6 bases). This sequence originates from a boy aged 2 to 9 with cystic fibrosis. The CDR3 DNA is TGCGCCAGCAGCTTGGAAGCGGGTCGGAGGCAGTACTTC. This codes for CASSLEAGRRQYF.